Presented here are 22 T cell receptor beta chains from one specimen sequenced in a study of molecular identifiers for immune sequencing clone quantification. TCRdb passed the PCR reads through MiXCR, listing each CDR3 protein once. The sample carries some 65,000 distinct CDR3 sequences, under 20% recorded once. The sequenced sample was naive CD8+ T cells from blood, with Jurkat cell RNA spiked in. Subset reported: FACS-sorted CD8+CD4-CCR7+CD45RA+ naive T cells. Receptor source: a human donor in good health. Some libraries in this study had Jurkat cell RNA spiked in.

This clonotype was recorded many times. CDR3 nucleotides: TGTGCCACCAGTGACCCCGGCCTACAGGAGGGTAGCTCCTACAATGAGCAGTTCTTC. Translation: CATSDPGLQEGSSYNEQFF. The rearrangement links TRBV24-1 to TRBJ2-1; D might be TRBD2 (6 bases). Germline CDR1 KGHDR, CDR2 SFDVKD. CDR3 length equals 19 residues. Trimming shortened V by 4 bases and J by 0 bases, and 21 bases separated the two germline ends.

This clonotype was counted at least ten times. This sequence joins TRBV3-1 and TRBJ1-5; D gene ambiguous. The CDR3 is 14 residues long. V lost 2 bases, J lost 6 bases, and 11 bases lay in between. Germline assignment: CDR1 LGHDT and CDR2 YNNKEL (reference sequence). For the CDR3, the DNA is TGTGCCAGCAGCCAACAAGGGCCAGGTCAGCCCCAGCATTTT. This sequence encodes CASSQQGPGQPQHF.

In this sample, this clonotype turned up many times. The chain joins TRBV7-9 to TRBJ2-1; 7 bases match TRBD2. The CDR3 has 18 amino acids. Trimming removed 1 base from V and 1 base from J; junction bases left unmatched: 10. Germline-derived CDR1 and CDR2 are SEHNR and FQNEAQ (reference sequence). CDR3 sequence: CASSLDRRESLSYNEQFF. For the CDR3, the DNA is TGTGCCAGCAGCTTAGACAGGCGGGAGTCGTTGTCCTACAATGAGCAGTTCTTC. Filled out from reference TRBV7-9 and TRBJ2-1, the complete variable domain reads DTGVSQNPRHKITKRGQNVTFRCDPISEHNRLYWYRQTLGQGPEFLTYFQNEAQLEKSRLLSDRFSAERPKGSFSTLEIQRTEQGDSAMYLCASSLDRRESLSYNEQFFGPGTRLTVL.

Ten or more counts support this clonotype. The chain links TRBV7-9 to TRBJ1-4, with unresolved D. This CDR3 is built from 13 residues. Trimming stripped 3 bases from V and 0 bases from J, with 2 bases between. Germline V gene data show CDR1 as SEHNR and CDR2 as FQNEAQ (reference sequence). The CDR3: CASSLSTNEKLFF. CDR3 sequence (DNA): TGTGCCAGCAGCTTGTCAACTAATGAAAAACTGTTTTTT.

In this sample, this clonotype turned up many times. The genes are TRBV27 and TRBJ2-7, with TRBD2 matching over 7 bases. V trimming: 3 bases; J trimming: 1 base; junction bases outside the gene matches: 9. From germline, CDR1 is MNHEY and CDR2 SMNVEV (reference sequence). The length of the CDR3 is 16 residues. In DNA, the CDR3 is TGTGCCAGCAGTTTCTCTAGCGGAGGGGTTTCCTACGAGCAGTACTTC. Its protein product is CASSFSSGGVSYEQYF.

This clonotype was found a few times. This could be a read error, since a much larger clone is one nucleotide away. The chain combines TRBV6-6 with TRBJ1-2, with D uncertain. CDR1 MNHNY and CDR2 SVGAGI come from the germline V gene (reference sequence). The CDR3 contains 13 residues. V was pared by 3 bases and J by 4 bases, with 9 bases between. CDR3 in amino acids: CASSYLASYGYTF. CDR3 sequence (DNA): TGTGCCAGCAGTTATTTGGCTAGCTATGGCTACACCTTC.

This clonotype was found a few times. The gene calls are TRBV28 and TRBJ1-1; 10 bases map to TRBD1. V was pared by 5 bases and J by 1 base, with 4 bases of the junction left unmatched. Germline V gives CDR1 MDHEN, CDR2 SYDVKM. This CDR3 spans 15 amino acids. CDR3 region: CASSLGTGENTEAFF. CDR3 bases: TGTGCCAGCAGTCTCGGGACAGGGGAGAACACTGAAGCTTTCTTT.

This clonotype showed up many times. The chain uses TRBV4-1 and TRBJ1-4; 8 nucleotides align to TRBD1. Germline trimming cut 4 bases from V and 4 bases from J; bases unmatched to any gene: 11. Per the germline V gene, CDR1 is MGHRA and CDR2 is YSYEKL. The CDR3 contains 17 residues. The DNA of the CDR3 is TGCGCCAGCAGCCCGGGCCCAGGGACAGGTGTTAATGAAAAACTGTTTTTT. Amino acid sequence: CASSPGPGTGVNEKLFF.

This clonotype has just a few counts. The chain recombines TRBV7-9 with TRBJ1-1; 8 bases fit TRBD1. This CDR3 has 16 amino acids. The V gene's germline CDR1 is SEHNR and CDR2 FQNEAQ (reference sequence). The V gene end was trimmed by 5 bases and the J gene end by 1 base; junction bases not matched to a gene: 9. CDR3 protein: CASSNSGGTGNTEAFF. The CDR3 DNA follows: TGTGCCAGCAGCAATTCGGGGGGGACAGGGAACACTGAAGCTTTCTTT.

The CDR3 loop reads CASSQGAGGGRDTQYF. The CDR3 DNA reads as TGTGCCAGCAGCCAAGGTGCGGGAGGGGGAAGAGATACGCAGTATTTT. V is TRBV7-9 and J is TRBJ2-3, with 9 bases identical to TRBD2. The CDR3 contains 16 residues. Per the germline V gene, CDR1 is SEHNR and CDR2 is FQNEAQ (reference sequence). Trimming cost V 5 bases and J 5 bases; bases outside gene matches: 11.

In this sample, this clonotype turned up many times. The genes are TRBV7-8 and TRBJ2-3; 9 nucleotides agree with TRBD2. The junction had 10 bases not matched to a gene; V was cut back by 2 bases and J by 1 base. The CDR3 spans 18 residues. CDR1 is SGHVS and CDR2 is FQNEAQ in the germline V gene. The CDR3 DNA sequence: TGTGCCAGCAGCTTATCCTGGGGGCTAGCGGGACGCACAGATACGCAGTATTTT. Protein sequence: CASSLSWGLAGRTDTQYF.

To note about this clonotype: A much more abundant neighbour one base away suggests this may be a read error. CDR3 amino acids: CSVCSPYGQGNTEAFF. Here the CDR3 DNA reads TGCAGCGTTTGTTCTCCTTATGGACAGGGGAACACTGAAGCTTTCTTT. The chain carries TRBV29-1 and TRBJ1-1; 8 bases map to TRBD1. The CDR3 extends over 16 amino acids. The J segment lost 1 base and the V segment lost 5 bases, leaving 12 bases of the junction unmatched. In germline, CDR1 is SQVTM, CDR2 ANQGSEA.

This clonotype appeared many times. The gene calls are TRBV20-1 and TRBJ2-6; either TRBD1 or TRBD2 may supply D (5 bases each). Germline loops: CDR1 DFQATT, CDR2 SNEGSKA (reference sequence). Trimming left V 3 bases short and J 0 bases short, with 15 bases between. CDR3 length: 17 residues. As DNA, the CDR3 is TGCAGTGCTAGTTTCAGGGACCCCAACTCTGGGGCCAACGTCCTGACTTTC. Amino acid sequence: CSASFRDPNSGANVLTF.

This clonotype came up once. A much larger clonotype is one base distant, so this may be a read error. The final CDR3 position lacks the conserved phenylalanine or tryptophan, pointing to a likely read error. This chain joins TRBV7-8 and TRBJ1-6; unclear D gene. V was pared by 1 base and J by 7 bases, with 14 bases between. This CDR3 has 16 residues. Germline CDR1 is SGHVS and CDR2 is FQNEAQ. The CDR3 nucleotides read TGTGCCAGCAGCTTAGGGTCTAGGCAGCCCAATTCACCCCTCCACCTT. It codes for CASSLGSRQPNSPLHL.

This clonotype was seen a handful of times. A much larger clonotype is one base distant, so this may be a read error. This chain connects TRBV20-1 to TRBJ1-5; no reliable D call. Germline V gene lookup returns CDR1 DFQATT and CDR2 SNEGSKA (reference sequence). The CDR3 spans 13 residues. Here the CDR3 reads CSARDASNQLQHF. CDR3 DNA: TGCAGTGCTAGAGATGCCAGCAATCAGCTCCAGCATTTT.

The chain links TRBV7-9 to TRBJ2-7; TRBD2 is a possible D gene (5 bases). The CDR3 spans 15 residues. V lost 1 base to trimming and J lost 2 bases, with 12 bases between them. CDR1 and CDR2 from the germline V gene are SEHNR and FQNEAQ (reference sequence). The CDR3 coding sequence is TGTGCCAGCAGCTTAGGGAGCGGATCTCCCTACGAGCAGTACTTC. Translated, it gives CASSLGSGSPYEQYF.

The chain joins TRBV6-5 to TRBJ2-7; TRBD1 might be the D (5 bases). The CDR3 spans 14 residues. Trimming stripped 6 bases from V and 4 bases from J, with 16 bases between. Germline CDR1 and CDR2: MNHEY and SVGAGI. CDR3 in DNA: TGTGCCAGCAGACTCAGGGCTGACGGTTACGAGCAGTACTTC. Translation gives CASRLRADGYEQYF.

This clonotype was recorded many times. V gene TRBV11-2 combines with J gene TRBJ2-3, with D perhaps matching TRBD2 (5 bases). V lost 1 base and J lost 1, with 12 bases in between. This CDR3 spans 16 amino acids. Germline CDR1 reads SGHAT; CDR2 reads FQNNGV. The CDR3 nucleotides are TGTGCCAGCAGCTTAGTTCCTAGCCGTGGCACAGATACGCAGTATTTT. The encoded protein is CASSLVPSRGTDTQYF. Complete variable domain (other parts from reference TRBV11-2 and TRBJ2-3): EAGVAQSPRYKIIEKRQSVAFWCNPISGHATLYWYQQILGQGPKLLIQFQNNGVVDDSQLPKDRFSAERLKGVDSTLKIQPAKLEDSAVYLCASSLVPSRGTDTQYFGPGTRLTVL.

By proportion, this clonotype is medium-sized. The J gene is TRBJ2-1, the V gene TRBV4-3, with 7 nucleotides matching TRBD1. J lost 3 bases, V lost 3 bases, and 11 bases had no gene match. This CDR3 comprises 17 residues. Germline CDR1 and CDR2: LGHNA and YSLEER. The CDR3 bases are TGCGCCAGCAGCCAGAGCTACGTGACAGGGCTCTACAATGAGCAGTTCTTC. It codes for CASSQSYVTGLYNEQFF.

The CDR3 DNA is TGTGCTAGTGGTTTGGTAACGCCTTCACGGCAAAACTATGGCTACACCTTC. It specifies CASGLVTPSRQNYGYTF. The chain is built from TRBV12-5 and TRBJ1-2; no clear D. This CDR3 spans 17 amino acids. V was cut by 0 bases and J by 2 bases, with 16 bases left in between. The germline V gene encodes CDR1 LGHNT and CDR2 FRNRAP.

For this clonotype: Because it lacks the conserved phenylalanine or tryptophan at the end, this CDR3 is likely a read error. CDR3 DNA: TGTGCCAGCAGCCCTAGTGGGACTAGCCTCTACGAGCAGTACTCC. It specifies CASSPSGTSLYEQYS. The chain carries TRBV7-9 and TRBJ2-7; 9 nucleotides match TRBD2. J was trimmed by 3 bases and V by 5 bases; bases with no gene match: 8. The CDR3 is 15 residues long. The germline V gene has CDR1 SEHNR and CDR2 FQNEAQ (reference sequence).

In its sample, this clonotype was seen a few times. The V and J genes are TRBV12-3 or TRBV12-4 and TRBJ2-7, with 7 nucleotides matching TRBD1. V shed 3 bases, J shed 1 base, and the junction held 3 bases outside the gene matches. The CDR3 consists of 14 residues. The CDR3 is CASSLTGLSYEQYF. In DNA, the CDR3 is TGTGCCAGCAGTTTGACAGGGTTATCCTACGAGCAGTACTTC.